Listed here are 23 T cell receptor beta chains from one sample, sequenced in a study of blood T cell repertoires in COVID-19. Some clones are missing from TCRdb's copy, which holds only in-frame ones; the method was immunoSEQ multiplex PCR. Of a few hundred thousand clones detected, about 86% appear once; the ten largest clones hold roughly 13%. Sequencing was carried out using peripheral blood. The source of these receptors is a woman between 65 and 79 years old with COVID-19, enrolled during active disease.

The genes are TRBV30 and TRBJ2-3; D unclear. V lost 3 bases, J lost 2 bases, and 12 bases lay in between. The CDR3 loop spans 14 amino acids. CDR1 is GTSNPN and CDR2 is SVGIG in the germline V gene (reference sequence). The CDR3 DNA reads TGTGCCTGGAGCCCTGGGCCAGCCACAGATACGCAGTATTTT. The encoded protein is CAWSPGPATDTQYF.

The chain uses TRBV19 and TRBJ1-2, with TRBD1 identical over 7 bases. The CDR3 has 15 amino acids. The V and J ends lost 6 bases and 5 bases, in that order; junction bases with no gene match: 12. CDR1 and CDR2 (germline): LNHDA, SQIVND (reference sequence). CDR3 residues: CASSNDLTGKYGYTF. For the CDR3, the DNA is TGTGCCAGTAGCAATGACCTGACAGGGAAGTATGGCTACACCTTC.

The chain combines TRBV2 with TRBJ1-1, with a weak D call TRBD1 (5 bases). Germline-derived CDR1 and CDR2 are SNHLY and FYNNEI. This CDR3 has 11 amino acids. Trimming took 6 bases from V and 11 from J, leaving 13 bases between them. The CDR3 here is CASRATDMAFF. In DNA, the CDR3 is TGTGCCAGCAGGGCGACGGACATGGCTTTCTTT.

The count of this clone is one. The chain couples TRBV24-1 to TRBJ2-1, with 8 bases fitting TRBD1. V dropped 4 bases and J dropped 5; count of bases not matched to a gene: 6. CDR3 length equals 15 residues. Germline values: CDR1 KGHDR, CDR2 SFDVKD. CDR3 protein: CATSDPGTGDNEQFF. The CDR3 DNA follows: TGTGCCACCAGTGACCCCGGGACAGGAGACAATGAGCAGTTCTTC.

The chain joins TRBV19 to TRBJ1-3; the D gene is possibly TRBD1 (6 bases). V lost 5 bases and J lost 0, with 14 bases in between. Looked up from germline, CDR1 is LNHDA and CDR2 is SQIVND (reference sequence). CDR3 length: 16 residues. The CDR3 bases are TGTGCCAGTAGTCATCAGGGGATAAGCTCTGGAAACACCATATATTTT. This translates into CASSHQGISSGNTIYF.

This clone was detected a few times. The V call is TRBV7-3, the J call TRBJ2-2; 7 nucleotides line up with TRBD1. The junction had 4 bases not matched to a gene; V was cut back by 5 bases and J by 1 base. In germline, CDR1 is SGHTA, CDR2 FQGTGA. The length of the CDR3 is 15 residues. Here the CDR3 DNA reads TGTGCCAGCAGCCCAAGGACAGGGAACACCGGGGAGCTGTTTTTT. Translation: CASSPRTGNTGELFF.

DNA of the CDR3: TGTGCCAGTAGTATATTGGCGGGACAGGGCCTCTACGAGCAGTACTTC. This encodes CASSILAGQGLYEQYF. This chain joins TRBV19 and TRBJ2-7, with TRBD1 identical over 9 bases. Germline values: CDR1 LNHDA, CDR2 SQIVND (reference sequence). The CDR3 sequence is 16 residues long. With V trimmed by 2 bases and J by 3 bases, 8 bases remained unmatched.

This clone was counted a few times. The V call is TRBV9, the J call TRBJ1-5; a weak D match, TRBD1 (5 bases). V was trimmed by 0 bases and J by 2 bases, leaving 12 bases between them. This CDR3 spans 16 amino acids. Germline CDR1 SGDLS, CDR2 YYNGEE. CDR3 nucleotide sequence: TGTGCCAGCAGCGTAGGGGTGGGAGGGGGCAATCAGCCCCAGCATTTT. This encodes CASSVGVGGGNQPQHF.

The V call is TRBV2, the J call TRBJ1-5; 9 nucleotides align to TRBD1. V was clipped by 4 bases and J by 3 bases; unmatched bases: 4. CDR1 SNHLY and CDR2 FYNNEI come from the germline V gene. The CDR3 runs 15 residues. The CDR3 nucleotides are TGTGCCAGCAGTGGGGACAGGGTTGACAATCAGCCCCAGCATTTT. Its translation is CASSGDRVDNQPQHF.

The chain links TRBV21-1 to TRBJ2-7; no DNA check was done on the table's D call, TRBD1. TRBV21-1 is a known pseudogene. The length of the CDR3 is 16 residues. This CDR3 is CASNKGLLRGTYEQYF. Written as DNA, the CDR3 is TGTGCCAGCAACAAAGGGCTATTAAGGGGAACCTACGAGCAGTACTTC.

The CDR3 DNA sequence: TGTGCCAGCAGATCCGCGGGGGTCTATGGCTACACCTTC. The encoded protein is CASRSAGVYGYTF. V gene TRBV6-5 combines with J gene TRBJ1-2, with a weak D call TRBD1 (5 bases). This CDR3 has 13 residues. Trimming pared 6 bases from V and 4 bases from J, leaving 12 bases between. CDR1 and CDR2 from the germline V gene are MNHEY and SVGAGI.

V is TRBV4-3 and J is TRBJ2-7; TRBD2 agrees at 8 bases. CDR1 and CDR2 from the germline V gene are LGHNA and YSLEER. The CDR3 sequence is 16 residues long. Unmatched junction bases numbered 6, after V lost 1 base and J lost 1 base. CDR3 bases: TGCGCCAGCAGCCAAGGAGCGGGGGTTTCGTCCTACGAGCAGTACTTC. Translated: CASSQGAGVSSYEQYF.

The chain recombines TRBV2 with TRBJ1-4; D ambiguous. This CDR3 is 11 amino acids long. Trimming shortened V by 8 bases and J by 4 bases, and 5 bases separated the two germline ends. Germline V gives CDR1 SNHLY, CDR2 FYNNEI. CDR3 nucleotides: TGTGCCAGCCGGTATAATGAAAAACTGTTTTTT. It translates to CASRYNEKLFF.

The rearrangement joins TRBV6-2 or TRBV6-3 to TRBJ2-1; 15 nucleotides agree with TRBD2. The CDR3 is 19 amino acids. Germline V gives CDR1 MNHEY, CDR2 SVGEGT. V lost 5 bases and J lost 6; bases outside the gene matches: 14. The CDR3 DNA is TGTGCCAGCAGTCCCGGGACTAGCGGGGGGCTCCCCCTCCGCAATGAGCAGTTCTTC. Translating it yields CASSPGTSGGLPLRNEQFF.

The chain carries TRBV11-2 and TRBJ2-7; no clear D. The CDR3 contains 14 residues. Germline V lookup: CDR1 SGHAT, CDR2 FQNNGV. V lost 3 bases, J lost 0 bases, and 9 bases lay in between. The CDR3 reads CASSLFAISYEQYF. CDR3 coding DNA: TGTGCCAGCAGCTTGTTCGCTATCTCCTACGAGCAGTACTTC.

The chain couples TRBV10-3 to TRBJ1-1; 7 bases are a match to TRBD1. Germline V gene sequence: CDR1 ENHRY, CDR2 SYGVKD. Trimming at V came to 6 bases and at J to 6 bases, leaving 7 bases not matched to a gene. This CDR3 has 13 amino acids. In DNA form, the CDR3 reads TGTGCCATCAGGGAAGGGGGCAGTCCTGAAGCTTTCTTT. This sequence encodes CAIREGGSPEAFF.

This clone occurred a few times. The J gene is TRBJ2-7, the V gene TRBV5-6, with TRBD1 identical over 9 bases. The V and J ends lost 5 bases and 5 bases, in that order; junction bases with no gene match: 8. The CDR3 is made up of 14 amino acids. Germline values: CDR1 SGHDT, CDR2 YYEEEE. This chain's CDR3 is CASSFGTGYNEQYF. The CDR3, as DNA: TGTGCCAGCAGTTTTGGGACAGGGTACAACGAGCAGTACTTC.

The chain couples TRBV30 to TRBJ2-1; TRBD1 aligns across 7 bases. The trim removed 2 bases at V and 7 bases at J, leaving 11 bases unmatched. Looked up from germline, CDR1 is GTSNPN and CDR2 is SVGIG (reference sequence). The CDR3 is 15 residues long. The CDR3 reads CAWSSGGTIRNEQFF. The CDR3 DNA follows: TGTGCCTGGAGTTCAGGGGGAACGATTAGAAATGAGCAGTTCTTC.

J is TRBJ1-1 and V is TRBV9, with a weak D call TRBD1 (5 bases). In germline, CDR1 is SGDLS, CDR2 YYNGEE. This CDR3 comprises 15 residues. V was shortened by 4 bases and J by 2 bases, with 15 bases between the two germline ends. The CDR3 DNA sequence: TGTGCCAGCAGCCCCCATGGGGGGGGTAACACTGAAGCTTTCTTT. Translated, it gives CASSPHGGGNTEAFF.

The V call is TRBV19, the J call TRBJ2-7; 7 bases fit TRBD1. In germline, CDR1 is LNHDA, CDR2 SQIVND (reference sequence). V was pared by 6 bases and J by 2 bases, with 4 bases of the junction left unmatched. The CDR3 loop spans 13 amino acids. The CDR3 DNA reads as TGTGCCAGTAGCACACAGGGGACCTACGAGCAGTACTTC. This codes for CASSTQGTYEQYF.

The V and J genes are TRBV6-1 and TRBJ2-3, with 12 bases fitting TRBD2. The CDR3 runs to 15 residues. J was trimmed by 4 bases and V by 3 bases; bases with no gene match: 2. Germline CDR1 is MNHNS and CDR2 is SASEGT. CDR3 in amino acids: CASSDLAGGADTQYF. The CDR3 DNA sequence: TGTGCCAGCAGTGATCTAGCGGGGGGGGCAGATACGCAGTATTTT.

The CDR3 nucleotides are TGTGCCAGCAGCCCGTGGCCGAACACTGAAGCTTTCTTT. Its protein product is CASSPWPNTEAFF. The chain links TRBV7-2 to TRBJ1-1; D is ambiguous. V was cut by 5 bases and J by 1 base, with 8 bases left in between. The V gene's germline CDR1 is SGHTA and CDR2 FQGNSA. CDR3 length equals 13 residues.

As DNA, the CDR3 is TGTGCCAGCAGCTTAGGCCTGGCAGGGAATTCACCCCTCCACTTT. Protein product: CASSLGLAGNSPLHF. V and J are TRBV13 and TRBJ1-6; tentatively, D is TRBD1 (5 bases). Germline lookup yields CDR1 PRHDT and CDR2 FYEKMQ (reference sequence). CDR3 length: 15 amino acids. Trimming cost V 0 bases and J 7 bases, with 10 bases left between them.